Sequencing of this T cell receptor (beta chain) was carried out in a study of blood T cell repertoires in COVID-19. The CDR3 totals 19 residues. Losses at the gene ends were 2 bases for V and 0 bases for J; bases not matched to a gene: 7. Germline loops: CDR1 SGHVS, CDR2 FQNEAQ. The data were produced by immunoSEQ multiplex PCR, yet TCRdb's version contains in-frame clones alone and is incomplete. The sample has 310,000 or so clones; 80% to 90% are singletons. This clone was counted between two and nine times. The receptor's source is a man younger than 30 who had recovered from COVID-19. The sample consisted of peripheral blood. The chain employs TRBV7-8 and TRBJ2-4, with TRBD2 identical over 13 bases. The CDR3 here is CASSLPGLAGLLAKNIQYF. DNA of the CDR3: TGTGCCAGCAGCTTACCGGGACTAGCGGGACTCCTAGCCAAAAACATTCAGTACTTC.